In its sample, the clone carrying this TCR beta chain was seen many times. This sample was taken from a study of Graves' ophthalmopathy and Graves' hyperthyroidism. Beta-chain TCR CDR3 regions were amplified from RNA transcripts. The first round was an RT-PCR with HTBI primers, and the second round was a multiplex PCR. MiXCR, applied by TCRdb to the multiplex PCR reads, yields one record per CDR3 protein. The sample has around 400,000 distinct CDR3 sequences, around 21% seen once; the top ten hold roughly 3%. In germline, CDR1 is ENHRY, CDR2 SYGVKD. The V gene lost 1 base and the J gene lost 7 bases, with 10 bases spanning the gap. This CDR3 spans 13 amino acids. Other autoimmune disease, uncontrolled infection, pregnancy and lactation led to exclusion. PBMCs originated in about 10 ml of fresh peripheral blood.

Source material: peripheral blood. V gene TRBV10-3 combines with J gene TRBJ1-2; no firm D call. The sequence derives from a woman between 18 and 30 years old with stable Graves' hyperthyroidism. CDR3: CAISEFREAGYTF. The DNA for the CDR3 is TGTGCCATCAGTGAGTTTCGGGAGGCTGGCTACACCTTC.